This T cell receptor beta chain emerged from a study of blood T cell repertoires in COVID-19. Overall study context: Samples of COVID-19 (acute and convalescent) were obtained from the United States, Italy and Spain.

Sequenced by immunoSEQ multiplex PCR; TCRdb stores in-frame clones only, minus some. The sample contains a few hundred thousand clones, more than 65% of which appear only once. The origin of this receptor is a person aged 65 to 85 with COVID-19, enrolled during active disease. Sequenced input: peripheral blood.

The CDR3 nucleotides read TGTGCCAGCAGTTCCATTTGGGGGACTAGCACAGATACGCAGTATTTT. Translated: CASSSIWGTSTDTQYF. J is TRBJ2-3 and V is TRBV6-2 or TRBV6-3, with TRBD2 as a possible D gene (6 bases). V lost 4 bases, J lost 0 bases, and 14 bases lay in between. The CDR3 spans 16 residues. Germline V gives CDR1 MNHEY, CDR2 SVGEGT.